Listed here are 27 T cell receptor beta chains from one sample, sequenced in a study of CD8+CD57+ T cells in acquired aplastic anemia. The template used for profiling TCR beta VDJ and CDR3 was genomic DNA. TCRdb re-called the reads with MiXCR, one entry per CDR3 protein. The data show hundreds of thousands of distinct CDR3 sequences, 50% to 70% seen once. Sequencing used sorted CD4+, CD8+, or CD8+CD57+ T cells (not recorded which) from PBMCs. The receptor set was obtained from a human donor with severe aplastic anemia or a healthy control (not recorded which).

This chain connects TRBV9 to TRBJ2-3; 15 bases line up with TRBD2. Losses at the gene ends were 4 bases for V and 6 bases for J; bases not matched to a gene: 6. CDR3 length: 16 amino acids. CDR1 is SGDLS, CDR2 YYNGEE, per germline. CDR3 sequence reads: CASSLSGTSGGDTQYF. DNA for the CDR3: TGTGCCAGCAGCCTATCCGGGACTAGCGGGGGGGATACGCAGTATTTT.

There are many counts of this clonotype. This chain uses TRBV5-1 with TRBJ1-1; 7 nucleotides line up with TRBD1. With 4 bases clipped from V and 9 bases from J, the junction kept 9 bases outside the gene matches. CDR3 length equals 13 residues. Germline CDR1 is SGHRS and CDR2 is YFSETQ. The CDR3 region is CASSLNGQAKAFF. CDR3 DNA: TGCGCCAGCAGCCTAAACGGACAGGCGAAAGCTTTCTTT.

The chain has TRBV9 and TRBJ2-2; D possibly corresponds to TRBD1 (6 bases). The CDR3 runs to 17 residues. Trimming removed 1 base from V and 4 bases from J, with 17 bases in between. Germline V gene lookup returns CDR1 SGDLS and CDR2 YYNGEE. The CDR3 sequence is CASSVHLWWGRTGELFF. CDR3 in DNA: TGTGCCAGCAGCGTACATCTCTGGTGGGGGCGCACCGGGGAGCTGTTTTTT.

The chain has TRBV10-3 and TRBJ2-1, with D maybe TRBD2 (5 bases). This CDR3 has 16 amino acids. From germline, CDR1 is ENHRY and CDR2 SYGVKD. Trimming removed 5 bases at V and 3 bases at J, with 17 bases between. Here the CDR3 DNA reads TGTGCCATCAGTTTCCAGGACTCCGGTGGCTACAATGAGCAGTTCTTC. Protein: CAISFQDSGGYNEQFF.

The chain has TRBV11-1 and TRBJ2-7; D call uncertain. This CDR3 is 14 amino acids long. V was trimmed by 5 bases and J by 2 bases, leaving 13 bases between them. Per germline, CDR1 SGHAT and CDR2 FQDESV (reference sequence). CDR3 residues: CASSVGDGTYEQYF. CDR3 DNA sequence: TGTGCCAGCAGCGTAGGAGACGGCACCTACGAGCAGTACTTC.

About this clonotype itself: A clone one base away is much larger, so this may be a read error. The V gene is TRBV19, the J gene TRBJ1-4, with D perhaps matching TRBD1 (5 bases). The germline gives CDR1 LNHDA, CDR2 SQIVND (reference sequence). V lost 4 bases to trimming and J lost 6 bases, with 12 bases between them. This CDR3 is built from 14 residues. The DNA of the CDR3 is TGTGCCAGTAGTACCAGGGAAAGGGATGAAAAACTGTTTTTT. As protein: CASSTRERDEKLFF.

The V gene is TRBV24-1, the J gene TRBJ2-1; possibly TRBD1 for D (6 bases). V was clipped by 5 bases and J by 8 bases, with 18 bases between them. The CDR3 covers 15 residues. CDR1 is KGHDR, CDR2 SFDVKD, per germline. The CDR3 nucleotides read TGTGCCACCAGTGCTTCGACAGGCCAACTCCATGAGCAGTTCTTC. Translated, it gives CATSASTGQLHEQFF.

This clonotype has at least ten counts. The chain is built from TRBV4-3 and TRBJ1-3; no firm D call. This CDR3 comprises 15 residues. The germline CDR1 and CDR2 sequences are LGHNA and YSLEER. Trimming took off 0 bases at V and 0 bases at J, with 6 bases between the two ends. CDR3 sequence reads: CASSQDAISGNTIYF. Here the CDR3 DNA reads TGCGCCAGCAGCCAAGATGCTATCTCTGGAAACACCATATATTTT.

The chain's CDR3 is CASRRGVGEQYF. CDR3 bases: TGTGCCAGCAGGCGTGGGGTCGGGGAGCAGTACTTC. The rearrangement uses TRBV25-1 and TRBJ2-7; D is uncertain. CDR1 and CDR2 from the germline V gene are MGHDK and SYGVNS. V was shortened by 6 bases and J by 7 bases, with 13 bases between the two germline ends. This CDR3 spans 12 amino acids.

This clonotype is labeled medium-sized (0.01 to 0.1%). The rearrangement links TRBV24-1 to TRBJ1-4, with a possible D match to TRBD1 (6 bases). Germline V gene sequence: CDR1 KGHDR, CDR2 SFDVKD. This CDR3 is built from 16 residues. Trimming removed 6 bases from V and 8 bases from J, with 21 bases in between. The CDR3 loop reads CATSSSVRDNGEKLFF. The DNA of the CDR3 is TGTGCCACCAGTTCCTCCGTCCGGGACAATGGGGAAAAACTGTTTTTT.

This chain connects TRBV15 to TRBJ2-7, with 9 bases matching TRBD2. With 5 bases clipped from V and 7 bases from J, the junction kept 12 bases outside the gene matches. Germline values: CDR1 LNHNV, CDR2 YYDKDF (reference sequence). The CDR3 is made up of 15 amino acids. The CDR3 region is CATSGISGGRGEQYF. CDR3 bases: TGTGCCACCAGCGGTATAAGCGGGGGGCGGGGGGAGCAGTACTTC.

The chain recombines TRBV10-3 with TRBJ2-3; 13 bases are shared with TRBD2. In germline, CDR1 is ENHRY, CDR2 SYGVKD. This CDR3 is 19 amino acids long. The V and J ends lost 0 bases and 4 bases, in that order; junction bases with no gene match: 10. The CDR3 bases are TGTGCCATCAGTGAGTCGCGGTGGACTAGCGGGGGCCCTGCAGATACGCAGTATTTT. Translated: CAISESRWTSGGPADTQYF.

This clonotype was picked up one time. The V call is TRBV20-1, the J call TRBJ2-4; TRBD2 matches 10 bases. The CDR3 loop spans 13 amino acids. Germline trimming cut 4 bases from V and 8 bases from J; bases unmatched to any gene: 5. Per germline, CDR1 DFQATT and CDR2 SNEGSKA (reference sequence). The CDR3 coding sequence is TGCAGTGCTACTAGCGGGAGTGGGGACATTCAGTACTTC. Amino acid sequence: CSATSGSGDIQYF.

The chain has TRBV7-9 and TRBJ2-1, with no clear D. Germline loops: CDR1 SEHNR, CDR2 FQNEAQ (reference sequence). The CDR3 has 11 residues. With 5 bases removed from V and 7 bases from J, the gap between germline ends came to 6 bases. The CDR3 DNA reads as TGTGCCAGCAGCAAGTTAAATGAGCAGTTCTTC. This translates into CASSKLNEQFF.

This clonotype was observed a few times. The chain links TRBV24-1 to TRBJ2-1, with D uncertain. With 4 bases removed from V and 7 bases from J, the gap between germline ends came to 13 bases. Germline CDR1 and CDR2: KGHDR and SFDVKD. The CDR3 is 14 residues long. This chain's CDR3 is CATSDRSVLNEQFF. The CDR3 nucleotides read TGTGCCACCAGTGACAGGTCGGTTTTGAATGAGCAGTTCTTC.

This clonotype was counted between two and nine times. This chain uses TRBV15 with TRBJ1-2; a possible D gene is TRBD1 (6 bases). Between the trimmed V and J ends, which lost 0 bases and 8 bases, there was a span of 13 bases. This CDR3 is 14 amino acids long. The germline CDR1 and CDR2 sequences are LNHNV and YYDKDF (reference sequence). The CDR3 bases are TGTGCCACCAGCAGAGAGGGGGGGGCACTGGGCTACACCTTC. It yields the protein CATSREGGALGYTF. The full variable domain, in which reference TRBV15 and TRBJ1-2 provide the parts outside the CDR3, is DAMVIQNPRYQVTQFGKPVTLSCSQTLNHNVMYWYQQKSSQAPKLLFHYYDKDFNNEADTPDNFQSRRPNTSFCFLDIRSPGLGDTAMYLCATSREGGALGYTFGSGTRLTVV.

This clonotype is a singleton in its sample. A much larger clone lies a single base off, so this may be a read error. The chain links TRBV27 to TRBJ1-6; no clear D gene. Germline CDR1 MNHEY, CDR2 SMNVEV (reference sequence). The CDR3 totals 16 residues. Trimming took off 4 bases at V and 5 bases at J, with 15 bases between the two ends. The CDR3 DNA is TGTGCCAGCAGTTCCCGCTCCGCAGTAGATAATTCACCCCTCCACTTT. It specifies CASSSRSAVDNSPLHF.

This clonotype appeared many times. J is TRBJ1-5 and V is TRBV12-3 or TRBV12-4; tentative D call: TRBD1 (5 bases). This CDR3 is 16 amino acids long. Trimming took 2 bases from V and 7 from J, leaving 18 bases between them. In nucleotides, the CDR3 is TGTGCCAGCAGTTTACATCAGGGCTTCGGAAAGCAGCCCCAGCATTTT. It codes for CASSLHQGFGKQPQHF.

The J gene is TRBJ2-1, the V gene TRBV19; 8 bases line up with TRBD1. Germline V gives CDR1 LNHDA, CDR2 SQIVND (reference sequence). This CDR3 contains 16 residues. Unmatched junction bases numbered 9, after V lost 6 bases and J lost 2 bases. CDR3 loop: CASSPQGALPYNEQFF. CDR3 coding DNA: TGTGCCAGTAGCCCCCAGGGGGCGCTTCCCTACAATGAGCAGTTCTTC.

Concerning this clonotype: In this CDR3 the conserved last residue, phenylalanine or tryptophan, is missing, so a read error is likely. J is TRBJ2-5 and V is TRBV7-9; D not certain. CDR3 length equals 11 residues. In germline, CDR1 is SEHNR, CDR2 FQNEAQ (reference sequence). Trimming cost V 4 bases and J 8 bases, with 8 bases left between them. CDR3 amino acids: CASSYERTQYS. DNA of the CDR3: TGTGCCAGCAGCTATGAGAGAACCCAGTACTCC.

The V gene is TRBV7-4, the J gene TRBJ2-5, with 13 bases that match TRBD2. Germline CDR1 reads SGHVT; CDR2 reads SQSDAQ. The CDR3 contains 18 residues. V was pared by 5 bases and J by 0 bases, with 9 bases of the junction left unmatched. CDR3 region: CASSQGLAGNWYQETQYF. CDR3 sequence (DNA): TGTGCCAGCAGCCAGGGACTAGCGGGGAATTGGTACCAAGAGACCCAGTACTTC.

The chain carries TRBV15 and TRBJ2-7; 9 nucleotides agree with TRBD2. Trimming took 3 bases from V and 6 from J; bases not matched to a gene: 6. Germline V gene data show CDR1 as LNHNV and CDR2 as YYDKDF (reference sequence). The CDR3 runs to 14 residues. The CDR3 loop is CATSRGGGALEQYF. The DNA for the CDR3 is TGTGCCACCAGCAGGGGCGGGGGGGCCCTCGAGCAGTACTTC.

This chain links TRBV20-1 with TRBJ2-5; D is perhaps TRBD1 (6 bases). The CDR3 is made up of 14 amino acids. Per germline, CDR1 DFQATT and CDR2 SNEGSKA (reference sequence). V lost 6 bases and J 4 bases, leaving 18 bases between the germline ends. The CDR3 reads CSAERNRAGETQYF. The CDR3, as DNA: TGCAGTGCCGAGAGGAACAGGGCTGGAGAGACCCAGTACTTC.

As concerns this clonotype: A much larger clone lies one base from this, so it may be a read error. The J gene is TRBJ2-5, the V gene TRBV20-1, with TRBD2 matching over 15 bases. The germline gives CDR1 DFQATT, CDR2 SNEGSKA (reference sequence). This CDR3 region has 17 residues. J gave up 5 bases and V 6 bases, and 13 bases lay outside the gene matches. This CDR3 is CSATGLAGGRRGETQYF. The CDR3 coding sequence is TGCAGTGCCACAGGACTAGCGGGGGGGCGGAGGGGGGAGACCCAGTACTTC.

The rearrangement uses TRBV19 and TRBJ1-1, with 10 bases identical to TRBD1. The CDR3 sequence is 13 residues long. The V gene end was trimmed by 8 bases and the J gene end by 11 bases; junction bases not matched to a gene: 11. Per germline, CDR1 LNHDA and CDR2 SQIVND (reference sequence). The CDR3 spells CASSAWDRGNAFF. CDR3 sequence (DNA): TGTGCCAGTTCAGCGTGGGACAGGGGAAACGCTTTCTTT.

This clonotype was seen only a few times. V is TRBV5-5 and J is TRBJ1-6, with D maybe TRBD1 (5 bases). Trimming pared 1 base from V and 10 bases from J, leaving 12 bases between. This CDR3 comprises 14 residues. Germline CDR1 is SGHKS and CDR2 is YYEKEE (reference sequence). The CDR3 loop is CASSLQGPGSPLHF. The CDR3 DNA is TGTGCCAGCAGCTTGCAGGGCCCGGGCTCACCCCTCCACTTT.

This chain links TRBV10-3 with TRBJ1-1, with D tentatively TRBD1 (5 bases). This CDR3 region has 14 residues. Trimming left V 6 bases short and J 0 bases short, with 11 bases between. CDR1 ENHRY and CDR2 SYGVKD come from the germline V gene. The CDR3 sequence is CAISRDGLNTEAFF. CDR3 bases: TGTGCCATCAGCAGGGACGGATTGAACACTGAAGCTTTCTTT.